The sequence of this T cell receptor (beta chain) was determined in a study of T cells in Graves' hyperthyroidism and ophthalmopathy. RNA transcripts gave rise to amplified TCR beta CDR3 regions. An initial round of RT-PCR targeting the TCR CDR3 relied on the HTBI primer set. TCRdb used MiXCR to reprocess the multiplex PCR reads, holding one entry per CDR3 protein. The sample lists under 600,000 distinct CDR3 sequences, more than 15% occurring once. This clonotype was seen many times. This receptor was taken from a woman aged 40 to 50 with Graves' ophthalmopathy. The sequencing input was blood.

The CDR3 sequence is CASSDWVAGASREQYF. In DNA, the CDR3 is TGTGCCAGCAGTGACTGGGTAGCGGGGGCCTCGCGCGAGCAGTACTTC. The chain combines TRBV2 with TRBJ2-7; 9 bases are shared with TRBD2. The V segment lost 3 bases and the J segment 6 bases; nucleotides outside the gene matches: 12. The length of the CDR3 is 16 residues. Germline values: CDR1 SNHLY, CDR2 FYNNEI.